The clone carrying this TCR beta chain was detected only once. This record comes from a study of CD8 T cells in Susac syndrome. Turning to the study itself: Sequenced Susac syndrome patients included more than five with active disease and under ten who were in remission.

V lost 9 bases, J lost 0 bases, and 15 bases lay in between. The CDR3 length is 15 residues. Germline V lookup: CDR1 MRHNA, CDR2 SNTAGT. Random hexamers were used to reverse transcribe the RNA input (about 0.45 to 1 ug). In TCRdb, the immunoSEQ multiplex PCR reads were re-called with MiXCR into one record per CDR3 protein. Of nearly 110,000 distinct CDR3 sequences in the sample, approximately 93% were seen once. Sequencing used CD8+ T cells from PBMCs. The J gene is TRBJ2-1, the V gene TRBV6-4; the D gene is possibly TRBD1 (6 bases). This sequence was found in a human donor with Susac syndrome. The CDR3: CARFPGTHSYNEQFF. CDR3 nucleotides: TGTGCCAGGTTCCCCGGGACACACTCCTACAATGAGCAGTTCTTC.